A single sample is the source of the 5 T cell receptor beta chains below, sequenced in a study of T cells in narcolepsy. The method was immunoSEQ multiplex PCR; TCRdb's version includes in-frame clones alone and lacks a portion of them. The sample has 25,000 to 35,000 clones; roughly 78% are singletons. The sequencing input was memory (CD45RA-) CD4+ T cells from blood. Every receptor here comes from a human donor in good health.

The V and J genes are TRBV18 and TRBJ2-3; TRBD2 aligns across 8 bases. V gave up 6 bases and J gave up 5 bases; unmatched junction bases: 4. Germline CDR1 KGHSH, CDR2 LQKENI. This CDR3 region has 13 residues. In DNA form, the CDR3 reads TGTGCCAGCTCCTCGGGAGGGAAAGATACGCAGTATTTT. It specifies CASSSGGKDTQYF.

This chain uses TRBV19 with TRBJ1-2; 9 bases agree with TRBD1. Germline CDR1 and CDR2: LNHDA and SQIVND (reference sequence). V lost 5 bases, J lost 1 base, and 14 bases stayed unmatched. The length of the CDR3 is 18 residues. In nucleotides, the CDR3 is TGTGCCAGTAGTTCCCCCCCCGGGACAGGGTTCAATAACTATGGCTACACCTTC. This gives the protein CASSSPPGTGFNNYGYTF. The full variable domain, its missing parts supplied by reference TRBV19 and TRBJ1-2, is DGGITQSPKYLFRKEGQNVTLSCEQNLNHDAMYWYRQDPGQGLRLIYYSQIVNDFQKGDIAEGYSVSREKKESFPLTVTSAQKNPTAFYLCASSSPPGTGFNNYGYTFGSGTRLTVV.

The V call is TRBV18, the J call TRBJ2-1; TRBD1 agrees at 9 bases. With 5 bases clipped from V and 0 bases from J, the junction kept 17 bases outside the gene matches. Per germline, CDR1 KGHSH and CDR2 LQKENI. CDR3 length: 20 residues. The CDR3 DNA reads as TGTGCCAGCTCATCAAGTTCCGGGACAGGGTCTCTAGTCTCCTACAATGAGCAGTTCTTC. Translation: CASSSSSGTGSLVSYNEQFF.

The rearrangement joins TRBV7-6 to TRBJ2-5, with D uncertain. The CDR3 consists of 15 residues. CDR1 SGHVS and CDR2 FNYEAQ come from the germline V gene. V was clipped by 3 bases and J by 2 bases, with 13 bases between them. The CDR3: CASSFLGPTQETQYF. The CDR3 DNA follows: TGTGCCAGCAGCTTCCTTGGGCCTACGCAAGAGACCCAGTACTTC. The entire variable domain, with the rest obtained from reference TRBV7-6 and TRBJ2-5, is as follows: GAGVSQSPRYKVTKRGQDVALRCDPISGHVSLYWYRQALGQGPEFLTYFNYEAQQDKSGLPNDRFSAERPEGSISTLTIQRTEQRDSAMYRCASSFLGPTQETQYFGPGTRLLVL.

The chain carries TRBV6-1 and TRBJ1-2, with D possibly matching TRBD1 (6 bases). The germline V gene has CDR1 MNHNS and CDR2 SASEGT. The CDR3 totals 13 residues. Between the trimmed V and J ends, which lost 6 bases and 4 bases, there was a span of 12 bases. CDR3 amino acids: CASSARTAYGYTF. In nucleotides, the CDR3 is TGTGCCAGCAGCGCTCGGACAGCCTATGGCTACACCTTC.